Each of the 3 T cell receptor beta chains below was sequenced from the same sample in a study of human T cells and chemical hapten exposure. Documented time point: patch test 1, 2 weeks after DPC sensitization. As to treatment: therapeutic diphenylcyclopropenone sensitization with weekly scalp DPC. Each CDR3 protein gets one entry after TCRdb re-called the RACE reads with MiXCR. Seen here are 300,000 to 350,000 distinct CDR3 sequences, under 9% observed once, and the top ten hold roughly 8%. The material was whole blood, obtained in connection with sensitization to the hapten diphenylcyclopropenone (DPC). The receptors shown here come from a woman under 30 with alopecia areata. Some clones in this sample may be carry-over from other donors' samples.

This rearrangement joins TRBV7-8 to TRBJ1-1, with no clear D. V gave up 4 bases and J gave up 0 bases, with 9 bases separating them. Germline assignment: CDR1 SGHVS and CDR2 FQNEAQ. The CDR3 runs to 14 residues. CDR3 nucleotide sequence: TGTGCCAGCAGCTCGACCAATTTGAACACTGAAGCTTTCTTT. It encodes CASSSTNLNTEAFF.

J is TRBJ1-1 and V is TRBV29-1; D is perhaps TRBD1 (6 bases). CDR1 and CDR2 (germline): SQVTM, ANQGSEA. Trimming removed 5 bases from V and 1 base from J, with 14 bases in between. This CDR3 has 14 amino acids. CDR3 sequence reads: CSVFRNRANTEAFF. The CDR3 nucleotides are TGCAGCGTTTTTCGTAACAGGGCGAACACTGAAGCTTTCTTT. Full variable domain (rest looked up from reference TRBV29-1 and TRBJ1-1): SAVISQKPSRDICQRGTSLTIQCQVDSQVTMMFWYRQQPGQSLTLIATANQGSEATYESGFVIDKFPISRPNLTFSTLTVSNMSPEDSSIYLCSVFRNRANTEAFFGQGTRLTVV.

This clonotype was recorded many times. V and J are TRBV10-3 and TRBJ2-3, with 9 nucleotides matching TRBD2. The CDR3 totals 14 residues. V lost 4 bases to trimming and J lost 1 base; unmatched junction nucleotides: 0. Germline V gene data show CDR1 as ENHRY and CDR2 as SYGVKD. The CDR3 region has the DNA TGTGCCATCAGTGGGACTAGCGGCACAGATACGCAGTATTTT. Translating it yields CAISGTSGTDTQYF.